A selection of T cell receptor beta chains follows, all from one sample in a study of blood T cell repertoires in COVID-19. Sequenced by immunoSEQ multiplex PCR; TCRdb stores in-frame clones only, minus some. The data contain about 500,000 clones, approximately 90% of them singletons. The sequenced sample was PBMCs or T cells enriched from blood (not recorded which). The receptors were sampled from a woman between 18 and 30 years old who had recovered from COVID-19. The CDR3 runs from the conserved cysteine through the conserved F or W. The D gene is left open where the match is weak. Size tells how often a clone was seen (once, few, many) or the class of an expanded clone, and some rows leave it out.

>TRBV5-1|.|TRBJ1-4|.
CASSLASGDGLGEKLFF
TGCGCCAGCAGCTTGGCCTCAGGGGATGGTTTGGGTGAAAAACTGTTTTTT
>TRBV30|TRBD1|TRBJ1-6|.
CAWTGGANSPLHF
TGTGCCTGGACAGGGGGCGCGAATTCACCCCTCCACTTT
>TRBV7-9|TRBD1|TRBJ1-2|.
CASSSSSGGRYGYTF
TGTGCCAGCAGCTCCTCATCAGGGGGACGCTATGGCTACACCTTC
>TRBV11-2|TRBD1|TRBJ2-2|.
CASSLGTGGPTGELFF
TGTGCCAGCAGCTTGGGGACAGGGGGTCCTACCGGGGAGCTGTTTTTT
>TRBV2|.|TRBJ1-1|.
CASSEALRESEAFF
TGTGCCAGCAGTGAAGCGCTTCGGGAGTCTGAAGCTTTCTTT
>TRBV23-1|.|TRBJ1-5|.
CASHGNQPQHF
TGCGCCAGTCACGGGAATCAGCCCCAGCATTTT
>TRBV19|TRBD1|TRBJ2-3|once
CASSTVTGADTQYF
TGTGCCAGTAGTACGGTGACAGGGGCAGATACGCAGTATTTT
>TRBV30|TRBD2|TRBJ2-5|.
CAWSLGAGEKETQYF
TGTGCCTGGAGTCTAGGAGCGGGGGAAAAAGAGACCCAGTACTTC
>TRBV27|TRBD2|TRBJ2-7|once
CASRLAGQYEQYF
TGTGCCAGTCGACTAGCGGGGCAGTACGAGCAGTACTTC
>TRBV6-5|.|TRBJ2-5|.
CASNQGLVGETQYF
TGTGCCAGCAATCAGGGCCTTGTAGGGGAGACCCAGTACTTC
>TRBV5-1|.|TRBJ1-1|.
CASSLDREGTEAFF
TGCGCCAGCAGCTTGGACAGGGAAGGGACTGAAGCTTTCTTT
>TRBV30|TRBD1|TRBJ1-6|.
CARAPRQGGSPLHF
TGTGCTCGAGCGCCCCGACAGGGTGGTTCACCCCTCCACTTT
>TRBV5-1|.|TRBJ1-1|few
CASSLGGGGTEAFF
TGCGCCAGCAGCTTGGGAGGGGGTGGCACTGAAGCTTTCTTT
>TRBV11-3|.|TRBJ1-1|.
CASSLRGNTEAFF
TGTGCCAGCAGCTTAAGGGGGAACACTGAAGCTTTCTTT
>TRBV5-1|.|TRBJ1-2|few
CASSLVRIPPPGEGYTF
TGCGCCAGCAGCTTGGTTCGGATACCCCCTCCGGGGGAAGGCTACACCTTC
>TRBV10-3|.|TRBJ1-6|.
CATTEGIDNSPLHF
TGTGCCACGACGGAGGGTATTGATAATTCACCCCTCCACTTT
>TRBV7-6|TRBD2|TRBJ2-1|once
CASSSLLAGPSYNEQFF
TGTGCCAGCAGCTCGTTGCTAGCGGGGCCATCCTACAATGAGCAGTTCTTC
>TRBV5-5|TRBD1|TRBJ1-5|.
CASSSAGQGNQPQHF
TGTGCCAGCAGCTCGGCGGGACAGGGGAATCAGCCCCAGCATTTT
>TRBV6-5|.|TRBJ1-4|.
CASSPFGPGNEKLFF
TGTGCCAGCAGTCCGTTTGGTCCGGGTAATGAAAAACTGTTTTTT
>TRBV4-1|TRBD1|TRBJ2-7|few
CASSQVTGTYEQYF
TGCGCCAGCAGCCAAGTGACAGGGACCTACGAGCAGTACTTC
>TRBV19|.|TRBJ1-5|.
CASSQGLNQPQHF
TGTGCCAGTAGTCAGGGGCTCAATCAGCCCCAGCATTTT
>TRBV7-8|.|TRBJ2-2|.
CASSAAGSANTGELFF
TGTGCCAGCAGCGCGGCCGGCTCAGCGAACACCGGGGAGCTGTTTTTT
>TRBV4-2|TRBD1|TRBJ1-5|once
CASSQGDSGDQPQHF
TGTGCCAGCAGCCAAGGGGACAGCGGTGATCAGCCCCAGCATTTT
>TRBV30|.|TRBJ1-1|.
CAWDYGGHTEAFF
TGTGCCTGGGATTATGGGGGCCACACTGAAGCTTTCTTT
>TRBV2|.|TRBJ2-5|.
CASSEWRETQYF
TGTGCCAGCAGTGAATGGAGGGAGACCCAGTACTTC
>TRBV5-1|.|TRBJ2-3|.
CASSRTRMSDTQYF
TGCGCCAGCAGCCGCACTAGGATGTCCGATACGCAGTATTTT
>TRBV29-1|.|TRBJ1-2|.
CSVSAVSGGGRGYTF
TGCAGCGTGTCGGCGGTGAGCGGGGGTGGTCGTGGCTACACCTTC
>TRBV5-1|TRBD2|TRBJ2-1|.
CASSLATSGTHNEQFF
TGCGCCAGCAGCTTGGCGACTAGCGGGACGCACAATGAGCAGTTCTTC
>TRBV27|TRBD1|TRBJ2-1|.
CASSARGQSYNEQFF
TGTGCCAGCAGTGCCAGGGGGCAGTCCTACAATGAGCAGTTCTTC
>TRBV11-3|TRBD1|TRBJ1-1|.
CASSAGQGEYTEAFF
TGTGCCAGCAGCGCCGGACAGGGAGAGTACACTGAAGCTTTCTTT
>TRBV7-2|TRBD2|TRBJ2-1|.
CASSSLGGDEQFF
TGTGCCAGCAGCTCATTGGGGGGGGATGAGCAGTTCTTC